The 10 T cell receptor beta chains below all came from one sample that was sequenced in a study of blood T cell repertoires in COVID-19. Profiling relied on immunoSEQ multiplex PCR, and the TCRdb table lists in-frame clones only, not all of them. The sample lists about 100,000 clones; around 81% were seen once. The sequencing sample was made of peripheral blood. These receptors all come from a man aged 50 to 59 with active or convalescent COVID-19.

CDR3 residues: CAIRGIGDRGSYEQYF. The CDR3 region has the DNA TGTGCCATCAGGGGAATAGGAGACAGGGGCTCCTACGAGCAGTACTTC. J is TRBJ2-7 and V is TRBV10-3; 8 nucleotides align to TRBD1. Trimming cost V 6 bases and J 0 bases; bases outside gene matches: 10. CDR3 length: 16 amino acids. The germline gives CDR1 ENHRY, CDR2 SYGVKD.

The CDR3 reads CASSGQGGGTDTQYF. CDR3 nucleotide sequence: TGTGCCAGCAGTGGCCAGGGAGGGGGAACAGATACGCAGTATTTT. This chain uses TRBV2 with TRBJ2-3, with D possibly matching TRBD2 (7 bases). Germline CDR1 and CDR2: SNHLY and FYNNEI. Trimming took 4 bases from V and 3 from J, leaving 14 bases between them. The CDR3 is made up of 15 amino acids.

The DNA of the CDR3 is TGTGCCAGCAGCTTGGGAAGGGGGTTGAGTGGCTACACCTTC. Translating it yields CASSLGRGLSGYTF. V gene TRBV5-5 combines with J gene TRBJ1-2, with D possibly matching TRBD1 (6 bases). Germline values: CDR1 SGHKS, CDR2 YYEKEE (reference sequence). Trimming stripped 0 bases from V and 7 bases from J, with 13 bases between. CDR3 length equals 14 residues.

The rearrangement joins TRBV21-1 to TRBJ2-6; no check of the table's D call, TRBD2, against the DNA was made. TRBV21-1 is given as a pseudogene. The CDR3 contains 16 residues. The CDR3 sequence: CASSKAGGSGANVLTF. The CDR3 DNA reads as TGTGCCAGCAGCAAAGCGGGAGGTTCTGGGGCCAACGTCCTGACTTTC.

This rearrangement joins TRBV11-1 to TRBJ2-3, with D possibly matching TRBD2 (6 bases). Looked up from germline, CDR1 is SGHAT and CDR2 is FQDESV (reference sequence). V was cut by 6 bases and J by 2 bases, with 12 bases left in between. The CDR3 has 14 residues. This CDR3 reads CASSFRDFTDTQYF. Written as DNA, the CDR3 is TGTGCCAGCAGTTTTCGGGACTTCACAGATACGCAGTATTTT.

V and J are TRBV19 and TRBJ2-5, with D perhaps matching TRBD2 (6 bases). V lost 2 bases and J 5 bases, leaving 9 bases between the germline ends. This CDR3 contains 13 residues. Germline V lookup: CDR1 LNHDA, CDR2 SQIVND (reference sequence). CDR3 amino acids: CASSITGEETQYF. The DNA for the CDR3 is TGTGCCAGTAGTATAACGGGGGAGGAGACCCAGTACTTC. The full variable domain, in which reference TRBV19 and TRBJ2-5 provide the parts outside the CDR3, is DGGITQSPKYLFRKEGQNVTLSCEQNLNHDAMYWYRQDPGQGLRLIYYSQIVNDFQKGDIAEGYSVSREKKESFPLTVTSAQKNPTAFYLCASSITGEETQYFGPGTRLLVL.

The chain's CDR3 is CASSQGPSGSSYNEQFF. The CDR3 coding sequence is TGCGCCAGCAGCCAAGGTCCCTCGGGGAGCTCCTACAATGAGCAGTTCTTC. V usage is TRBV4-1 and J usage is TRBJ2-1, with D perhaps matching TRBD2 (5 bases). V lost 1 base to trimming and J lost 0 bases, with 13 bases between them. The V gene's germline CDR1 is MGHRA and CDR2 YSYEKL. This CDR3 region has 17 residues.

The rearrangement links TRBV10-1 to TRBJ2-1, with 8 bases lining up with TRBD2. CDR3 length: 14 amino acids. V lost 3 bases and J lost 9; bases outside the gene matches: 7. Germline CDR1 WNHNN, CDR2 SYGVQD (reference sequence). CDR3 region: CASSDAGGYGEQFF. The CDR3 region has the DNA TGCGCCAGCAGTGACGCGGGGGGATACGGTGAGCAGTTCTTC.

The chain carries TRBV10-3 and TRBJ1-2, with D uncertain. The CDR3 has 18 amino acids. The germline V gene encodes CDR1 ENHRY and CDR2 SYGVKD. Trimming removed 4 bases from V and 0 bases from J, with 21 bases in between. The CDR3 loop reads CAISGPVRERITNYGYTF. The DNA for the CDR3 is TGTGCCATCAGTGGCCCTGTTCGCGAACGCATTACTAACTATGGCTACACCTTC.

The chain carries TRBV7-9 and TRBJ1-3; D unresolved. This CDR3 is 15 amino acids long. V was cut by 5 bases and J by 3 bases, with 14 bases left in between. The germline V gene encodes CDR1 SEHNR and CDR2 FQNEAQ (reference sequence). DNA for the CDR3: TGTGCCAGCAGCGACGGTTCGGCAGGTGGAAACACCATATATTTT. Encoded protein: CASSDGSAGGNTIYF. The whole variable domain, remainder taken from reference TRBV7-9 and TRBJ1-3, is DTGVSQNPRHKITKRGQNVTFRCDPISEHNRLYWYRQTLGQGPEFLTYFQNEAQLEKSRLLSDRFSAERPKGSFSTLEIQRTEQGDSAMYLCASSDGSAGGNTIYFGEGSWLTVV.